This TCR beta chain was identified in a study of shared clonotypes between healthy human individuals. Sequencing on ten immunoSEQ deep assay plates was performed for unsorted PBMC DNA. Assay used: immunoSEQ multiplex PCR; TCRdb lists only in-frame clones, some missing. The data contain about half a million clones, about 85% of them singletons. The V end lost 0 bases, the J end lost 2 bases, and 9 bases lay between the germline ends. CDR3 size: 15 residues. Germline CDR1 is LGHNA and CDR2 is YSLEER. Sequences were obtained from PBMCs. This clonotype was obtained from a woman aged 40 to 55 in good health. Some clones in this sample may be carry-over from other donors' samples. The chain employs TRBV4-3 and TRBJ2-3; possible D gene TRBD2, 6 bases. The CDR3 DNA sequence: TGCGCCAGCAGCCAAGATGGGACTGACACAGATACGCAGTATTTT. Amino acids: CASSQDGTDTDTQYF.